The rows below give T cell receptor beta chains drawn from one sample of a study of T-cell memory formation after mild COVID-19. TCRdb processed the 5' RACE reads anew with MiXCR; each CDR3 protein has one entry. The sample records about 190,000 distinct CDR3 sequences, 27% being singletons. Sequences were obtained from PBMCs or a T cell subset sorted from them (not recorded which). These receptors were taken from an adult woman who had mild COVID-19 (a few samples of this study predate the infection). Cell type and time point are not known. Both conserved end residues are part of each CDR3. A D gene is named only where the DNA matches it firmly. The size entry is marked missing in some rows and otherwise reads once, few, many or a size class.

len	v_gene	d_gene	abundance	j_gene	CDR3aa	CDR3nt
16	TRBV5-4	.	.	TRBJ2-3	CASSLDRDSRTDTQYF	TGTGCCAGCAGCTTGGACAGGGACTCCCGAACAGATACGCAGTATTTT
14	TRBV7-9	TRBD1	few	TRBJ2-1	CASSLADRGNEQFF	TGTGCCAGCAGCTTAGCTGACAGGGGTAATGAGCAGTTCTTC
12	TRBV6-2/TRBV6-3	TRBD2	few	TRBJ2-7	CASTGLNYEQYF	TGTGCCAGCACGGGACTAAACTACGAGCAGTACTTC
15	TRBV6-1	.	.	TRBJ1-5	CASSDPMGDYQPQHF	TGTGCCAGCAGTGACCCTATGGGAGACTATCAGCCCCAGCATTTT
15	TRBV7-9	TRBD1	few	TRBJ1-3	CASSTRDRAGNTIYF	TGTGCCAGCAGCACCCGGGACAGGGCTGGAAACACCATATATTTT
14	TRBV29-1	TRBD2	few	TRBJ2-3	CSAATSGTTDTQYF	TGCAGCGCCGCTACTAGCGGGACCACAGATACGCAGTATTTT
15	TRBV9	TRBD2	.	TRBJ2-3	CASSVASGGQDTQYF	TGTGCCAGCAGCGTAGCTTCGGGGGGGCAGGATACGCAGTATTTT
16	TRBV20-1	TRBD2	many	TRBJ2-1	CSARDQAGLATNEQFF	TGCAGTGCTAGGGATCAAGCGGGACTAGCAACCAATGAGCAGTTCTTC
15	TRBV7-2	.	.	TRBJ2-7	CASSVQGSVTYEQYF	TGTGCCAGCAGCGTCCAGGGTAGCGTCACCTACGAGCAGTACTTC
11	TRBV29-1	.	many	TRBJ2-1	CAGRRAFEQFF	TGCGCAGGGAGGCGGGCCTTTGAGCAGTTCTTC
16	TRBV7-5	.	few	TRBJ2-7	CISVPEAQGFRDEQYF	.
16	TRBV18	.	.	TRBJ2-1	CASSPPLRSSYNEQFF	TGTGCCAGCTCACCACCTCTCAGGAGCTCCTACAATGAGCAGTTCTTC
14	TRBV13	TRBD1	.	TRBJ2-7	CASSPPGQGYEQYF	TGTGCCAGCAGCCCGCCCGGACAGGGATACGAGCAGTACTTC
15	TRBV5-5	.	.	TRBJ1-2	CASSLASNGGYGYTF	TGTGCCAGCAGCTTGGCATCCAACGGGGGCTATGGCTACACCTTC
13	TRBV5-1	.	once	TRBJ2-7	CASSLIGAGEQYF	TGCGCCAGCAGCTTAATCGGGGCAGGCGAGCAGTACTTC
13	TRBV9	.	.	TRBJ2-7	CASSSRVVGEQYF	TGTGCCAGCAGCTCCCGGGTGGTCGGGGAGCAGTACTTC
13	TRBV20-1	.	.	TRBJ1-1	CSALGQPNTEAFF	TGCAGTGCTTTGGGACAACCGAACACTGAAGCTTTCTTT
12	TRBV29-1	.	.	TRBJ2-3	CSATTPSDTQYF	TGCAGCGCGACGACTCCCTCGGATACGCAGTATTTT
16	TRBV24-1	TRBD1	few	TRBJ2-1	CATSGVDRVWADEQFF	TGTGCCACCAGTGGCGTGGACAGGGTGTGGGCGGATGAGCAGTTCTTC
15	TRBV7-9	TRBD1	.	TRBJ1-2	CASSAWTGANYGYTF	TGTGCCAGCAGCGCCTGGACAGGAGCCAACTATGGCTACACCTTC
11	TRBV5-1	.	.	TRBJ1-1	CASSRGLEAFF	TGCGCCAGCAGCCGGGGTTTGGAAGCTTTCTTT
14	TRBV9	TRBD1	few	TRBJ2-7	CASSFGTGKGEQYF	TGTGCCAGCAGCTTCGGGACAGGCAAGGGAGAGCAGTACTTC
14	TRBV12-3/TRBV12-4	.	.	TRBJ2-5	CASRGRTGEETQYF	TGTGCCAGCAGGGGGCGGACGGGGGAAGAGACCCAGTACTTC
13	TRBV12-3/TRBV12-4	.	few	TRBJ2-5	CASSDLATGTQYF	TGTGCCAGCAGCGATCTAGCAACAGGGACCCAGTACTTC
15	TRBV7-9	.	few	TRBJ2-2	CASSTTGHGPGELFF	TGTGCCAGCAGTACCACGGGACACGGGCCCGGGGAGCTGTTTTTT
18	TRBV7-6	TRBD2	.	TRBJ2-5	CASSLRPLAGGDQETQYF	TGTGCCAGCAGCTTACGCCCACTAGCGGGGGGGGACCAAGAGACCCAGTACTTC
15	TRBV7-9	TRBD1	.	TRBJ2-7	CASSLGQGRYDEQYF	TGTGCCAGCAGCTTAGGACAGGGACGGTACGACGAGCAGTACTTC
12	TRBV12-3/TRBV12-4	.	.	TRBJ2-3	CASSLSVNTQYF	TGTGCCAGCAGTTTGAGCGTAAATACGCAGTATTTT
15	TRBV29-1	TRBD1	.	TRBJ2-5	CSVEGQGTEEETQYF	TGCAGCGTTGAAGGACAGGGGACCGAGGAAGAGACCCAGTACTTC
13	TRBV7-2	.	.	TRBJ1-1	CASSPAVGTEAFF	TGTGCCAGCAGCCCCGCGGTTGGCACTGAAGCTTTCTTT
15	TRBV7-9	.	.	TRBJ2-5	CASSPLLTPPETQYF	TGTGCCAGCAGCCCGTTGCTCACCCCGCCAGAGACCCAGTACTTC
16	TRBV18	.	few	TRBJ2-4	CASSPPFSLAKNIQYF	TGTGCCAGCTCACCACCGTTTTCCTTAGCCAAAAACATTCAGTACTTC
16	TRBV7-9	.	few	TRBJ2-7	CASSPEVTGRLFEQYF	TGTGCCAGCAGCCCTGAAGTGACAGGGAGGTTGTTCGAGCAGTACTTC
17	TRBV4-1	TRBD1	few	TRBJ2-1	CASSHTSGTGVYNEQFF	TGCGCCAGCAGCCACACCTCGGGGACAGGGGTCTACAATGAGCAGTTCTTC
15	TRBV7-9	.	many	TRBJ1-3	CASSLAGLLGNTIYF	TGTGCCAGCAGCTTAGCGGGACTGCTGGGGAACACCATATATTTT
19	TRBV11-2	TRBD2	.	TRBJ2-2	CASSRISGGARSNTGELFF	TGTGCCAGCAGCCGAATTAGCGGGGGGGCAAGGTCGAACACCGGGGAGCTGTTTTTT
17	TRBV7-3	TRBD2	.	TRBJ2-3	CASSASPSGRLGDTQYF	TGTGCCAGCAGTGCCTCTCCTAGCGGGAGACTTGGAGATACGCAGTATTTT
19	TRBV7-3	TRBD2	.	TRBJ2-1	CASSLTRLAGYASYNEQFF	TGTGCCAGCAGCTTAACGCGGCTAGCGGGGTACGCCTCCTACAATGAGCAGTTCTTC
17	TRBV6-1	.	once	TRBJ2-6	CAAPLAVLLSGANVLTF	TGTGCCGCACCTTTAGCGGTCCTCTTATCTGGGGCCAACGTCCTGACTTTC
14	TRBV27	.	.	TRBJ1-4	CASRLTALGEKLFF	TGTGCCAGCAGATTGACAGCCTTAGGAGAAAAACTGTTTTTT
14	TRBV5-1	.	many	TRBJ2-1	CASSIRGPSNEQFF	TGCGCCAGCTCCATCAGAGGGCCAAGCAATGAGCAGTTCTTC
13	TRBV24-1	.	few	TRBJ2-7	CATSDERDNGQYF	TGTGCCACCAGTGATGAACGGGACAACGGGCAGTACTTC
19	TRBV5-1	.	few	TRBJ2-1	CASRPGLARVYARGNEQFF	TGCGCCAGCAGACCAGGCCTAGCGCGCGTCTACGCGCGAGGGAATGAGCAGTTCTTC
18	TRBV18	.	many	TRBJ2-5	CASSPFLQGGRTQETQYF	TGTGCCAGCTCACCATTTTTGCAGGGAGGAAGGACCCAAGAGACCCAGTACTTC
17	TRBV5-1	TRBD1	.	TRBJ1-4	CASSDSRTGVRNEKLFF	TGCGCCAGCAGCGACAGTAGGACAGGGGTCCGGAATGAAAAACTGTTTTTT
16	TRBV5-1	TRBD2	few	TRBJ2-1	CASSSLAGSGNNEQFF	TGCGCCAGCAGCTCTTTAGCGGGATCCGGGAACAATGAGCAGTTCTTC
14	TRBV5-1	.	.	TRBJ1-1	CASSLVAGHNEAFF	TGCGCCAGCAGCTTGGTTGCAGGGCATAATGAAGCTTTCTTT
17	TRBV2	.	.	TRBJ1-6	CASSRGRAVGDNSPLHF	TGTGCCAGCAGCAGGGGACGTGCGGTGGGAGATAATTCACCCCTCCACTTT
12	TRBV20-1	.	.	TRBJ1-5	CSAKYPNQPQHF	TGCAGTGCCAAGTACCCCAATCAGCCCCAGCATTTT
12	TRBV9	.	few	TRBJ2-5	CASSVGGETQYF	TGTGCCAGCAGCGTAGGAGGGGAGACCCAGTACTTC
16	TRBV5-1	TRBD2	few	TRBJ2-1	CASSWTSGGAKNEQFF	TGCGCCAGCAGCTGGACTAGCGGGGGGGCCAAGAATGAGCAGTTCTTC
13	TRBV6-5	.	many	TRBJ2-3	CASRDLVADTQYF	TGTGCCAGCAGGGATCTGGTTGCGGATACGCAGTATTTT
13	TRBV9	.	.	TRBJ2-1	CASSHTRTNEQFF	TGTGCCAGCAGTCATACTAGAACAAATGAGCAGTTCTTC
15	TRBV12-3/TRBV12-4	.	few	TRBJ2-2	CASSFWGWVTGELFF	TGTGCCAGCAGTTTCTGGGGGTGGGTGACCGGGGAGCTGTTTTTT
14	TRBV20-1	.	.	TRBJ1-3	CSARDVPSGNTIYF	TGCAGTGCTAGAGATGTCCCCTCTGGAAACACCATATATTTT
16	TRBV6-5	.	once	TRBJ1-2	CASSYDRLAGLGGYTF	TGTGCCAGCAGTTATGATCGCTTAGCGGGACTAGGTGGCTACACCTTC
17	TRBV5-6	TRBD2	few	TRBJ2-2	CASSFRGSGRDTGELFF	TGTGCCAGCAGCTTCCGGGGTAGCGGGAGAGACACCGGGGAGCTGTTTTTT
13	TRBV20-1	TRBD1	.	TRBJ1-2	CSAIRDRDYGYTF	TGCAGTGCAATCCGGGACAGGGACTATGGCTACACCTTC
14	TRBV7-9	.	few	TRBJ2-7	CASSLQQGSYEQYF	TGTGCCAGCAGCTTACAACAGGGTAGCTACGAGCAGTACTTC